Described below is a single T cell receptor beta chain sequence and its context. Its specificity is unknown. The entirety of the isolated RNA underwent reverse transcription, so expressed TCRB transcripts were sequenced. There were 3 million to 4 million reads on average in the naive, central memory and regulatory T cell samples. This table comes from immunoSEQ multiplex PCR, and its TCRdb copy is limited to in-frame clones, with some not included. The table records some 240,000 clones, roughly 16% of them present only once. Trimming removed 5 bases from V and 8 bases from J, with 13 bases in between. The CDR3 length is 12 residues. CDR1 is GTSNPN and CDR2 is SVGIG in the germline V gene (reference sequence). This specimen comes from a study of beta chain features in type 1 diabetes. Sampling consisted of one heparinised blood draw per donor, averaging about 116 mL. General study findings and limits: The study found moderately but significantly shorter TCRB CDR3s in all four CD4+ subsets of Type 1 diabetes patients. Here, the possible influence of HLA type (on TCRB rearrangement) remained unresolved.

This clonotype was sampled from a man younger than 40 with type 1 diabetes. The rearrangement links TRBV30 to TRBJ2-1; tentative D call: TRBD2 (7 bases). The sequenced sample consisted of naive CD4+ T cells from blood. In DNA form, the CDR3 reads TGTGCCTGGGCGGGGGCCGGCGATGAGCAGTTCTTC. Protein: CAWAGAGDEQFF.